Shown below are 15 T cell receptor beta chains from a single sample sequenced in a study of control samples from healthy donors and cancer patients. Sequencing was performed with immunoSEQ multiplex PCR; in TCRdb, only in-frame clones are kept and a portion is missing. The data hold some 89,000 clones, with roughly 86% observed a single time. The material sequenced was blood. The receptors derive from a man aged 30 to 45 in good health.

The chain links TRBV7-2 to TRBJ2-1, with 11 nucleotides matching TRBD2. This CDR3 is 16 amino acids long. CDR1 SGHTA and CDR2 FQGNSA come from the germline V gene. V lost 4 bases, J lost 7 bases, and 9 bases stayed unmatched. The DNA for the CDR3 is TGTGCCAGCAGCTCCAGTAGCGGGGGGGCCAGGAATGAGCAGTTCTTC. Protein product: CASSSSSGGARNEQFF.

The rearrangement joins TRBV24-1 to TRBJ2-3, with 10 positions matching TRBD2. The CDR3 has 19 amino acids. Germline-derived CDR1 and CDR2 are KGHDR and SFDVKD. Germline trimming cut 4 bases from V and 2 bases from J; bases unmatched to any gene: 14. The CDR3 bases are TGTGCCACCAGTGACCCCACCGCTACTAGCGGGGACGACACAGATACGCAGTATTTT. It is translated as CATSDPTATSGDDTDTQYF.

This rearrangement joins TRBV7-9 to TRBJ2-1, with 8 bases lining up with TRBD2. The CDR3 covers 17 residues. With V trimmed by 8 bases and J by 4 bases, 16 bases remained unmatched. Germline V gene sequence: CDR1 SEHNR, CDR2 FQNEAQ (reference sequence). This CDR3 is CASRVPPGRGVYNEQFF. The CDR3 coding sequence is TGTGCCAGCCGGGTCCCCCCCGGGCGGGGGGTTTACAATGAGCAGTTCTTC.

The CDR3 coding sequence is TGCGCCAGCAGCACCGGGACAGGGGCTTACAATGAGCAGTTCTTC. Amino acid sequence: CASSTGTGAYNEQFF. The rearrangement joins TRBV5-1 to TRBJ2-1, with 10 nucleotides matching TRBD1. Germline V gene data show CDR1 as SGHRS and CDR2 as YFSETQ. J gave up 4 bases and V 4 bases, and 5 bases lay outside the gene matches. This CDR3 comprises 15 residues.

This sequence joins TRBV5-4 and TRBJ1-3; 7 bases are a match to TRBD1. Trimming cost V 0 bases and J 0 bases; bases outside gene matches: 0. Germline assignment: CDR1 SGHNT and CDR2 YYREEE (reference sequence). The CDR3 runs 15 residues. CDR3 amino acids: CASSLAGGSGNTIYF. The CDR3 nucleotides are TGTGCCAGCAGCTTGGCAGGGGGCTCTGGAAACACCATATATTTT.

This chain links TRBV29-1 with TRBJ2-6; the D is unclear. Germline-derived CDR1 and CDR2 are SQVTM and ANQGSEA. This CDR3 is 14 amino acids long. Trimming removed 2 bases from V and 1 base from J, with 6 bases in between. The CDR3 protein is CSVEMGSGANVLTF. In DNA, the CDR3 is TGCAGCGTTGAAATGGGGTCTGGGGCCAACGTCCTGACTTTC.

The chain is built from TRBV7-2 and TRBJ2-2; 8 bases are a match to TRBD2. Germline CDR1 reads SGHTA; CDR2 reads FQGNSA. V lost 5 bases to trimming and J lost 2 bases; unmatched junction nucleotides: 4. The CDR3 covers 15 residues. The CDR3 coding sequence is TGTGCCAGCAGCCGCGGGGGGTCCAACACCGGGGAGCTGTTTTTT. As protein: CASSRGGSNTGELFF.

V and J are TRBV27 and TRBJ1-1; no reliable D call. Germline V gene lookup returns CDR1 MNHEY and CDR2 SMNVEV (reference sequence). The CDR3 is made up of 13 amino acids. V was pared by 2 bases and J by 6 bases, with 10 bases between. CDR3 sequence reads: CASSLMAASEAFF. CDR3 DNA: TGTGCCAGCAGTTTAATGGCAGCCTCTGAAGCTTTCTTT.

The count of this clone is one. V and J are TRBV27 and TRBJ1-2; D remains unclear. Trimming cost V 5 bases and J 7 bases, with 17 bases left between them. The germline V gene encodes CDR1 MNHEY and CDR2 SMNVEV (reference sequence). The CDR3 is made up of 14 amino acids. This CDR3 is CASSLSVRTVGYTF. CDR3 sequence (DNA): TGTGCCAGCAGTCTGTCAGTTAGAACCGTTGGCTACACCTTC.

This chain connects TRBV20-1 to TRBJ2-7, with 9 bases that match TRBD2. The germline V gene encodes CDR1 DFQATT and CDR2 SNEGSKA (reference sequence). With 3 bases clipped from V and 2 bases from J, the junction kept 8 bases outside the gene matches. CDR3 length equals 15 residues. CDR3 loop: CSASRASGATYEQYF. The DNA of the CDR3 is TGCAGTGCTAGTAGGGCTAGCGGGGCGACCTACGAGCAGTACTTC.

The J gene is TRBJ2-1, the V gene TRBV24-1; D might be TRBD1 (5 bases). Germline V gives CDR1 KGHDR, CDR2 SFDVKD. There are 14 residues in the CDR3. The V end was cut by 1 base, the J end by 6 bases, with 9 bases between. The CDR3 loop reads CATSDFSRANEQFF. In nucleotides, the CDR3 is TGTGCCACCAGTGATTTTAGCAGGGCCAATGAGCAGTTCTTC.

The J gene is TRBJ1-1, the V gene TRBV19; D is perhaps TRBD1 (5 bases). V dropped 3 bases and J dropped 4 bases, with 15 bases sitting between them. The germline V gene has CDR1 LNHDA and CDR2 SQIVND (reference sequence). The length of the CDR3 is 15 residues. The CDR3 DNA reads as TGTGCCAGTAGTATGCGGGGGGAGGGAGGCACTGAAGCTTTCTTT. Translated: CASSMRGEGGTEAFF.

The rearrangement joins TRBV27 to TRBJ2-7; D is possibly TRBD2 (6 bases). The CDR3 runs to 17 residues. The V gene's germline CDR1 is MNHEY and CDR2 SMNVEV (reference sequence). V was shortened by 4 bases and J by 2 bases, with 21 bases between the two germline ends. The CDR3 here is CASSSLSFGGSTYEQYF. In DNA form, the CDR3 reads TGTGCCAGCAGTTCCCTGTCCTTTGGGGGGAGCACCTACGAGCAGTACTTC.

The chain carries TRBV28 and TRBJ1-2; the D is unclear. There are 11 residues in the CDR3. In germline, CDR1 is MDHEN, CDR2 SYDVKM. V gave up 6 bases and J gave up 5 bases, with 7 bases separating them. The CDR3 loop is CASSEVYGYTF. The CDR3 DNA reads as TGTGCCAGCAGCGAGGTGTATGGCTACACCTTC.

This chain uses TRBV10-3 with TRBJ1-2; 8 nucleotides line up with TRBD1. This CDR3 has 15 residues. CDR1 and CDR2 from the germline V gene are ENHRY and SYGVKD. V was pared by 2 bases and J by 2 bases, with 4 bases of the junction left unmatched. Here the CDR3 reads CAISEPDRANYGYTF. In nucleotides, the CDR3 is TGTGCCATCAGTGAGCCGGACAGGGCGAACTATGGCTACACCTTC.